One and the same sample provided the 11 T cell receptor beta chains below, sequenced in a study of T cell responses to AZD1222 COVID-19 vaccine. Some clones are missing from TCRdb's copy, which holds only in-frame ones; the method was immunoSEQ multiplex PCR. Here the sample spans about 130,000 clones, around 84% being singletons. The specimen was peripheral blood, collected on day 0 of AZD1222 vaccination. These receptors were collected from an adult in good health.

This clone was observed a few times. This sequence joins TRBV19 and TRBJ2-4; 9 nucleotides match TRBD1. Germline CDR1 and CDR2: LNHDA and SQIVND (reference sequence). V was pared by 5 bases and J by 2 bases, with 7 bases of the junction left unmatched. This CDR3 comprises 16 residues. Here the CDR3 reads CASSRSGTGSKNIQYF. The CDR3 bases are TGTGCCAGTAGTCGATCCGGGACAGGGTCCAAAAACATTCAGTACTTC.

This chain uses TRBV5-4 with TRBJ2-5, with 9 bases identical to TRBD2. This CDR3 is 14 amino acids long. Looked up from germline, CDR1 is SGHNT and CDR2 is YYREEE (reference sequence). Losses at the gene ends were 7 bases for V and 6 bases for J; bases not matched to a gene: 10. The CDR3 DNA follows: TGTGCCAGCCAATTTGCGGGGGGGCCGCAGACCCAGTACTTC. It translates to CASQFAGGPQTQYF.

The table lists this clone with a few counts. This rearrangement joins TRBV2 to TRBJ2-1; D gene ambiguous. The CDR3 has 14 residues. With 1 base removed from V and 4 bases from J, the gap between germline ends came to 8 bases. Germline CDR1 is SNHLY and CDR2 is FYNNEI. CDR3 DNA sequence: TGTGCCAGCAGTGAAGGGTCGGGTTACAATGAGCAGTTCTTC. Translated: CASSEGSGYNEQFF.

This chain joins TRBV9 and TRBJ1-4, with D unresolved. This CDR3 region has 14 residues. CDR1 is SGDLS and CDR2 is YYNGEE in the germline V gene. Trimming removed 7 bases from V and 1 base from J, with 11 bases in between. This CDR3 reads CASGAGRTNEKLFF. The CDR3 DNA reads as TGTGCCAGCGGAGCGGGCCGAACTAATGAAAAACTGTTTTTT.

This chain connects TRBV5-1 to TRBJ2-1; D is possibly TRBD2 (6 bases). The CDR3 length is 14 residues. Between the trimmed V and J ends, which lost 6 bases and 2 bases, there was a span of 12 bases. The germline V gene has CDR1 SGHRS and CDR2 YFSETQ. In nucleotides, the CDR3 is TGCGCCAGCAAGGCTAGCGCAGCCTACAATGAGCAGTTCTTC. It encodes CASKASAAYNEQFF.

The chain links TRBV7-8 to TRBJ1-1; 8 bases are a match to TRBD1. The CDR3 contains 14 residues. The ends lost 6 bases at V and 0 bases at J; junction bases unmatched: 3. Germline V gene lookup returns CDR1 SGHVS and CDR2 FQNEAQ. CDR3 nucleotide sequence: TGTGCCAGCAGACCGGACAGGGTGAACACTGAAGCTTTCTTT. This gives the protein CASRPDRVNTEAFF.

V and J are TRBV19 and TRBJ2-7, with a possible D match to TRBD1 (6 bases). The germline V and J ends were trimmed by 5 bases and 1 base, with 9 bases remaining between them. This CDR3 spans 13 amino acids. Germline CDR1 and CDR2: LNHDA and SQIVND (reference sequence). Here the CDR3 reads CASSRTDSYEQYF. The CDR3 DNA reads TGTGCCAGTAGTCGGACAGATTCCTACGAGCAGTACTTC. Full variable domain (rest looked up from reference TRBV19 and TRBJ2-7): DGGITQSPKYLFRKEGQNVTLSCEQNLNHDAMYWYRQDPGQGLRLIYYSQIVNDFQKGDIAEGYSVSREKKESFPLTVTSAQKNPTAFYLCASSRTDSYEQYFGPGTRLTVT.

V usage is TRBV5-6 and J usage is TRBJ2-2, with D uncertain. The germline gives CDR1 SGHDT, CDR2 YYEEEE. The CDR3 is 14 residues long. V lost 2 bases and J 6 bases, leaving 11 bases between the germline ends. In nucleotides, the CDR3 is TGTGCCAGCAGCTTTTTAGAAAGGTCCGGGGAGCTGTTTTTT. Protein: CASSFLERSGELFF.

This clone turned up a few times. V and J are TRBV7-9 and TRBJ1-4, with D hard to call. This CDR3 is 11 amino acids long. Trimming shortened V by 5 bases and J by 4 bases, and 2 bases separated the two germline ends. Germline V lookup: CDR1 SEHNR, CDR2 FQNEAQ (reference sequence). For the CDR3, the DNA is TGTGCCAGCAGCCGTAATGAAAAACTGTTTTTT. Translated: CASSRNEKLFF.

This sequence joins TRBV4-1 and TRBJ1-3; D is perhaps TRBD1 (5 bases). The CDR3 contains 13 residues. V was clipped by 1 base and J by 8 bases, with 9 bases between them. Germline assignment: CDR1 MGHRA and CDR2 YSYEKL. CDR3 in amino acids: CASSQAEGHTIYF. CDR3 nucleotides: TGCGCCAGCAGCCAAGCCGAGGGACACACCATATATTTT.

This chain joins TRBV7-2 and TRBJ1-2; 7 bases align to TRBD1. With V trimmed by 9 bases and J by 6 bases, 7 bases remained unmatched. Germline V gene lookup returns CDR1 SGHTA and CDR2 FQGNSA. This CDR3 is 12 amino acids long. The CDR3 here is CARNTGDNGYTF. CDR3 in DNA: TGTGCCAGGAATACAGGGGACAATGGCTACACCTTC.